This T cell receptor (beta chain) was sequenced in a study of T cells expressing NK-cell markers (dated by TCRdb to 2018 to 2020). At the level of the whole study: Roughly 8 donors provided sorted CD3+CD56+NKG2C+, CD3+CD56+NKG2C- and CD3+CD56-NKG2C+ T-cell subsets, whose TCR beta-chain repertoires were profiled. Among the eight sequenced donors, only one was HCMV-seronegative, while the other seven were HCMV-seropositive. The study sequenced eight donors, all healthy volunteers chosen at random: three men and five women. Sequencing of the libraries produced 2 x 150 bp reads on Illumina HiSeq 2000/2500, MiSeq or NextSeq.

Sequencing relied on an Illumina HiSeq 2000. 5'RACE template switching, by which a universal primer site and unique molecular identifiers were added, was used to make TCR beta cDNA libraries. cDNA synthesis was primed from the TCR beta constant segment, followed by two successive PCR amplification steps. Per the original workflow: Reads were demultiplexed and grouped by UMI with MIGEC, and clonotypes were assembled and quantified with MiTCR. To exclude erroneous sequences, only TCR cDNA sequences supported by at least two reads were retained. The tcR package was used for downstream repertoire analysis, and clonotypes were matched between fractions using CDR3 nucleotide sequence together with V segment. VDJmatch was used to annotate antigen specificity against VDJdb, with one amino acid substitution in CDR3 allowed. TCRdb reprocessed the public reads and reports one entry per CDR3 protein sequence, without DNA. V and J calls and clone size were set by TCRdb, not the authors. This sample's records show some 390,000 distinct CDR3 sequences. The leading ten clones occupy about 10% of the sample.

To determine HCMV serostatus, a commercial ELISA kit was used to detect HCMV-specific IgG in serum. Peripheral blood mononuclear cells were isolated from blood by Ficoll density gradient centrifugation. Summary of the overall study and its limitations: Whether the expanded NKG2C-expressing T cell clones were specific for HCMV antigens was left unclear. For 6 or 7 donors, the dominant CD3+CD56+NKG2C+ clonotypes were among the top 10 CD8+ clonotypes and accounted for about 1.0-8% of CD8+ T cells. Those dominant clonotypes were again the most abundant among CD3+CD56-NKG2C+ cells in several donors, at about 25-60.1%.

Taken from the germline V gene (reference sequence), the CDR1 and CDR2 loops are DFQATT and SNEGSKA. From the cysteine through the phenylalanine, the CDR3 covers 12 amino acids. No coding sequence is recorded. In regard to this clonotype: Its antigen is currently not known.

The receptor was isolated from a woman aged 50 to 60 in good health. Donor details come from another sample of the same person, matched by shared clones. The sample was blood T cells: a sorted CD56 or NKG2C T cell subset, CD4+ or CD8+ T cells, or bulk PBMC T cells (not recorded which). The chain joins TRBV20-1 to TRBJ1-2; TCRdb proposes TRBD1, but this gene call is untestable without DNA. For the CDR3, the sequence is CSAQLGGYGYTF.